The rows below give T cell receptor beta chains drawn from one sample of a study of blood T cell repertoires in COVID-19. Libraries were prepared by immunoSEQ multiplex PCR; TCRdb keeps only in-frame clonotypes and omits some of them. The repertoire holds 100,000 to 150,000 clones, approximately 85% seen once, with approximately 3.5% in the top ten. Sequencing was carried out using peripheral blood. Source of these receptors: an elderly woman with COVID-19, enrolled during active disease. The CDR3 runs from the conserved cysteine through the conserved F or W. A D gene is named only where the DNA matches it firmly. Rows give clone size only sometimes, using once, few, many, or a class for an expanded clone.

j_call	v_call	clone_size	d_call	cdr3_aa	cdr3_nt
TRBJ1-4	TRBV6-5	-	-	CASRHQGGDEKLFF	TGTGCCAGCAGACATCAGGGAGGAGATGAAAAACTGTTTTTT
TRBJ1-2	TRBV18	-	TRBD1	CASSPDRGYGYTF	TGTGCCAGCTCACCCGACAGGGGCTATGGCTACACCTTC
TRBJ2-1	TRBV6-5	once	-	CASRRDSLSYNEQFF	TGTGCCAGCAGACGGGACTCCCTCTCCTACAATGAGCAGTTCTTC
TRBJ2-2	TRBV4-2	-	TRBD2	CASSQDSLAGGRELFF	TGTGCCAGCAGCCAAGATAGCCTAGCGGGAGGCCGGGAGCTGTTTTTT
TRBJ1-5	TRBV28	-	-	CASSLPPTGNSNQPQHF	TGTGCCAGCAGTTTACCCCCTACAGGGAACAGCAATCAGCCCCAGCATTTT
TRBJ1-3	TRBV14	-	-	CASSQGPGGPSGNTIYF	TGTGCCAGCAGCCAAGGGCCCGGGGGACCCTCTGGAAACACCATATATTTT
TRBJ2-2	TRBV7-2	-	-	CASSTGQGGIAGELFF	TGTGCCAGCAGCACCGGACAGGGAGGGATTGCCGGGGAGCTGTTTTTT
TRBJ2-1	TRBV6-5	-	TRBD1	CASSNRDRAEFF	TGTGCCAGCAGTAACCGGGACAGGGCTGAGTTCTTC
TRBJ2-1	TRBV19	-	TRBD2	CASSLRLAGNNEQFF	TGTGCCAGTAGTTTGCGACTAGCGGGGAACAATGAGCAGTTCTTC
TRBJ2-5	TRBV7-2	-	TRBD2	CASSLEGLAAKETQYF	TGTGCCAGCAGCTTAGAGGGACTAGCGGCGAAAGAGACCCAGTACTTC
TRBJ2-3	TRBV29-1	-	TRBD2	CTYQGLAADTQYF	TGCACCTACCAGGGACTAGCGGCAGATACGCAGTATTTT
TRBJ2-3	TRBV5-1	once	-	CASSSPGQGGPDTQYF	TGCGCCAGCAGCTCGCCGGGGCAGGGGGGCCCAGATACGCAGTATTTT
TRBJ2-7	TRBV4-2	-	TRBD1	CASSQGGQGIAYEQYF	TGTGCCAGCAGCCAAGGGGGACAGGGTATCGCCTACGAGCAGTACTTC
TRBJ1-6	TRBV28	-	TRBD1	CASSNNRGPNSPLHF	TGTGCCAGCAGTAACAACAGGGGACCTAATTCACCCCTCCACTTT
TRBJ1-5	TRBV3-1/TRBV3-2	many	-	CASSQGRSQPQHF	TGTGCCAGCAGCCAAGGTCGGAGTCAGCCCCAGCATTTT
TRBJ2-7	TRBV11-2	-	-	CATQQGSGLYEQYF	TGTGCCACCCAACAGGGATCGGGCCTATACGAGCAGTACTTC
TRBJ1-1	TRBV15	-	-	CATSDYSQNTEAFF	TGTGCCACCAGCGATTACAGTCAAAACACTGAAGCTTTCTTT
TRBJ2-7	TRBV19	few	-	CATKERPSSYEQYF	TGTGCCACGAAAGAGAGGCCGTCATCCTACGAGCAGTACTTC
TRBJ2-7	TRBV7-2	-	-	CASSLDRNYEQYF	TGTGCCAGCAGCTTAGACAGAAACTACGAGCAGTACTTC
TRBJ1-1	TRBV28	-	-	CASLRGLGAEAFF	TGTGCCAGTTTGAGGGGGTTAGGGGCTGAAGCTTTCTTT
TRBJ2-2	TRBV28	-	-	CASSLTGNTGELFF	TGTGCCAGCAGTTTGACAGGGAACACCGGGGAGCTGTTTTTT
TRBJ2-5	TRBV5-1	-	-	CASSLRRGSETQYF	TGCGCCAGCAGCTTGCGTCGGGGATCTGAGACCCAGTACTTC
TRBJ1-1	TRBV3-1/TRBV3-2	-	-	CASRPAGANEAFF	TGTGCCAGCAGACCCGCAGGGGCCAATGAAGCTTTCTTT
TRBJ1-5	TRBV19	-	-	CASSIQRGNQPQHF	TGTGCCAGTAGTATACAAAGGGGTAATCAGCCCCAGCATTTT
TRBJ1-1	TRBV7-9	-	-	CASSPTENTEAFF	TGTGCCAGCAGCCCTACAGAGAACACTGAAGCTTTCTTT
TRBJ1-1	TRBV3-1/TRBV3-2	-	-	CASSQDDKAEAFF	TGTGCCAGCAGCCAAGACGACAAGGCGGAAGCTTTCTTT
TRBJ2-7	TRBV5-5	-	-	CASSSQGSSYEQYF	TGTGCCAGCAGCTCGCAGGGAAGCTCCTACGAGCAGTACTTC
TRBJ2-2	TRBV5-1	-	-	CASSLVQNPRELFF	TGCGCCAGCAGCTTGGTGCAGAACCCCCGGGAGCTGTTTTTT
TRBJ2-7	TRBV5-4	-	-	CASSFYSANEQYF	TGTGCCAGCAGCTTTTATAGCGCCAACGAGCAGTACTTC
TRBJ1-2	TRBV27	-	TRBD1	CASSFLGQGRRDYGYTF	TGTGCCAGCAGTTTCCTGGGACAGGGGAGAAGGGACTATGGCTACACCTTC
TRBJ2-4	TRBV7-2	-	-	CASRIGGAKNIQYF	TGTGCCAGCAGGATTGGGGGGGCCAAAAACATTCAGTACTTC
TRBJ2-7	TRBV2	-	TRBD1	CASSGRRQGYEQYF	TGTGCCAGCAGTGGCCGGAGACAGGGCTACGAGCAGTACTTC
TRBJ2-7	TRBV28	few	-	CASSFLGGRRPYEQYF	TGTGCCAGCAGTTTCCTGGGAGGAAGAAGACCCTACGAGCAGTACTTC
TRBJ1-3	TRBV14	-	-	CASSRAGHGTGNTIYF	TGTGCCAGCAGCCGAGCCGGACACGGCACAGGAAACACCATATATTTT
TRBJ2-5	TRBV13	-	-	CASSVLETQYF	TGTGCCAGCAGCGTCCTTGAGACCCAGTACTTC
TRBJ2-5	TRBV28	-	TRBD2	CASKPRDSKAGGWGTQYF	TGTGCCAGCAAACCTCGGGACAGTAAAGCGGGAGGTTGGGGGACCCAGTACTTC
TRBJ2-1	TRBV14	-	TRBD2	CASSQELAGPKFF	TGTGCCAGCAGCCAAGAGCTAGCGGGTCCTAAGTTCTTC
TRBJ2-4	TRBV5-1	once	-	CASSLAGPGTKNIQYF	TGCGCCAGCAGCTTGGCCGGTCCGGGAACCAAAAACATTCAGTACTTC
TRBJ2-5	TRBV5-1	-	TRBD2	CASSSASGTETQYF	TGCGCCAGCAGCTCGGCTAGCGGGACGGAGACCCAGTACTTC
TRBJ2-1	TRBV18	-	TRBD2	CASSSISSGEEQFF	TGTGCCAGCTCATCGATCTCTAGCGGTGAAGAGCAGTTCTTC
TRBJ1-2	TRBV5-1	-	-	CASSYDWQTNYGYTF	TGCGCCAGCAGCTACGATTGGCAAACTAACTATGGCTACACCTTC
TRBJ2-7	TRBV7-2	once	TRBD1	CASSLRDSRYEQYF	TGTGCCAGCAGCCTAAGGGACAGCCGCTACGAGCAGTACTTC
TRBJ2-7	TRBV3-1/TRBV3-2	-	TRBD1	CASSPPTGTGFHEQYF	TGTGCCAGCAGCCCCCCCACCGGGACAGGGTTCCACGAGCAGTACTTC
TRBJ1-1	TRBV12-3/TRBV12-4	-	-	CASRRTGNTEAFF	TGTGCCAGCAGACGAACGGGGAACACTGAAGCTTTCTTT
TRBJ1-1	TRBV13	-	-	CASSFSSLANTEAFF	TGTGCCAGCAGCTTTTCTTCCTTGGCTAACACTGAAGCTTTCTTT
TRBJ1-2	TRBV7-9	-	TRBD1	CASSAGTGDGYTF	TGTGCCAGCAGCGCCGGGACAGGGGATGGCTACACCTTC
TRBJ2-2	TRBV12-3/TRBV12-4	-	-	CASSRDTGELFF	TGTGCCAGCAGCCGTGACACCGGGGAGCTGTTTTTT
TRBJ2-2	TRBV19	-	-	CASGDGELFF	TGTGCCAGTGGAGACGGGGAGCTGTTTTTT
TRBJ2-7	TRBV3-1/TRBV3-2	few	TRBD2	CASSQAITGGPYEQYF	TGTGCCAGCAGCCAAGCAATTACGGGAGGTCCCTACGAGCAGTACTTC